The 28 T cell receptor beta chains listed next were all sequenced from one sample in a study of neurological immune-mediated disorders. MiXCR, run by TCRdb on the 5' RACE reads, gives a single entry per CDR3 protein. The sample has about 27,000 distinct CDR3 sequences, around 21% seen once. The sample taken for sequencing was PBMCs. The receptors were sampled from a woman aged 55-75 years in good health.

The chain has TRBV30 and TRBJ2-7, with 8 nucleotides matching TRBD1. In germline, CDR1 is GTSNPN, CDR2 SVGIG (reference sequence). CDR3 length equals 13 residues. The junction had 3 bases not matched to a gene; V was cut back by 0 bases and J by 5 bases. The CDR3 DNA reads as TGTGCCTGGAGTGTTCAGGGGGCCAACGAGCAGTACTTC. Amino acid sequence: CAWSVQGANEQYF.

At least ten counts were recorded for this clonotype. This chain connects TRBV20-1 to TRBJ2-7; D gene ambiguous. The V and J ends lost 4 bases and 3 bases respectively, with 4 bases between them. The CDR3 has 10 amino acids. The germline V gene encodes CDR1 DFQATT and CDR2 SNEGSKA (reference sequence). The CDR3 spells CSATGYEQYF. CDR3 in DNA: TGCAGTGCTACGGGCTACGAGCAGTACTTC.

This clonotype came up many times. This chain connects TRBV10-3 to TRBJ2-3; a possible D gene is TRBD2 (5 bases). The germline V and J ends were trimmed by 11 bases and 7 bases, with 28 bases remaining between them. This CDR3 is 16 amino acids long. CDR1 ENHRY and CDR2 SYGVKD come from the germline V gene. CDR3 residues: CASTPDSDPLGHTQYF. In DNA, the CDR3 is TGTGCCTCGACCCCCGATAGCGACCCCCTCGGTCATACGCAGTATTTT.

V and J are TRBV20-1 and TRBJ2-7; D is uncertain. Germline V gene sequence: CDR1 DFQATT, CDR2 SNEGSKA (reference sequence). Trimming took 7 bases from V and 2 from J, leaving 15 bases between them. This CDR3 spans 13 amino acids. Here the CDR3 reads CSVNLANAYEQYF. The CDR3 DNA reads as TGCAGTGTAAACCTCGCGAACGCCTACGAGCAGTACTTC.

The sample holds a few counts of this clonotype. V is TRBV10-3 and J is TRBJ2-1, with D perhaps matching TRBD2 (5 bases). CDR3 length equals 15 residues. Germline V gene lookup returns CDR1 ENHRY and CDR2 SYGVKD. V lost 2 bases and J 0 bases, leaving 8 bases between the germline ends. The CDR3 coding sequence is TGTGCCATCAGTGAGGGACTCCGCTCCTACAATGAGCAGTTCTTC. It translates to CAISEGLRSYNEQFF.

This clonotype appeared many times. This chain joins TRBV6-5 and TRBJ2-5, with 9 bases aligning to TRBD2. CDR1 is MNHEY, CDR2 SVGAGI, per germline. The J segment lost 5 bases and the V segment lost 6 bases, leaving 19 bases of the junction unmatched. The CDR3 length is 18 residues. The CDR3 protein is CASSLVNYRTSAWETQYF. The CDR3 DNA sequence: TGTGCCAGCAGCCTAGTTAACTATAGGACTAGCGCGTGGGAGACCCAGTACTTC.

This clonotype was seen ten or more times. The chain is built from TRBV5-1 and TRBJ2-7, with 9 positions matching TRBD1. CDR3 length: 15 residues. V lost 5 bases, J lost 4 bases, and 10 bases stayed unmatched. The germline V gene has CDR1 SGHRS and CDR2 YFSETQ. This CDR3 reads CASRKGGQGLYEQYF. The CDR3 coding sequence is TGCGCCAGCAGAAAGGGGGGACAGGGTCTTTACGAGCAGTACTTC. The variable domain in full, with the rest retrieved from reference TRBV5-1 and TRBJ2-7, is KAGVTQTPRYLIKTRGQQVTLSCSPISGHRSVSWYQQTPGQGLQFLFEYFSETQRNKGNFPGRFSGRQFSNSRSEMNVSTLELGDSALYLCASRKGGQGLYEQYFGPGTRLTVT.

This clonotype was seen repeatedly, ten times or more. The chain is built from TRBV4-1 and TRBJ2-5; D may be TRBD1 (5 bases). Trimming shortened V by 2 bases and J by 4 bases, and 17 bases separated the two germline ends. The germline V gene encodes CDR1 MGHRA and CDR2 YSYEKL. The CDR3 covers 16 residues. The CDR3 region has the DNA TGCGCCAGCAGCCAATTCCCCAATGGGGCGGCAGAGACCCAGTACTTC. Its protein is CASSQFPNGAAETQYF.

This clonotype was counted many times. This chain connects TRBV15 to TRBJ2-3; D gene unclear. The CDR3 runs 17 residues. V was clipped by 0 bases and J by 1 base, with 14 bases between them. From germline, CDR1 is LNHNV and CDR2 YYDKDF (reference sequence). CDR3 loop: CATSRDSPIRGTDTQYF. The CDR3 DNA reads as TGTGCCACCAGCAGAGATTCCCCGATCCGGGGCACAGATACGCAGTATTTT.

This clonotype was detected ten times or more. The chain joins TRBV7-8 to TRBJ1-2; 9 bases match TRBD1. V was pared by 0 bases and J by 7 bases, with 6 bases of the junction left unmatched. Germline CDR1 reads SGHVS; CDR2 reads FQNEAQ. This CDR3 contains 15 residues. As DNA, the CDR3 is TGTGCCAGCAGCTTAGCGGGACAGGGAGTCGGTGGCTACACCTTC. Translated: CASSLAGQGVGGYTF.

This clonotype was detected many times. The chain is built from TRBV28 and TRBJ2-7, with D possibly matching TRBD2 (6 bases). The CDR3 is made up of 14 amino acids. V lost 3 bases and J 3 bases, leaving 12 bases between the germline ends. Looked up from germline, CDR1 is MDHEN and CDR2 is SYDVKM. The CDR3 loop is CASSLGGRGYEQYF. The DNA for the CDR3 is TGTGCCAGCAGTTTGGGCGGGCGGGGCTACGAGCAGTACTTC.

This clonotype was observed many times. The V call is TRBV12-3 or TRBV12-4, the J call TRBJ2-5; D perhaps matches TRBD1 (6 bases). Trimming removed 5 bases at V and 5 bases at J, with 12 bases between. CDR3 length: 13 amino acids. This CDR3 is CASSQWGRETQYF. DNA of the CDR3: TGTGCCAGCAGTCAGTGGGGGCGGGAGACCCAGTACTTC.

As regards this clonotype: One end of the junction varies from germline; a read error may be responsible. The chain uses TRBV5-5 and TRBJ1-1; no definite D call. Germline CDR1 and CDR2: SGHKS and YYEKEE (reference sequence). The CDR3 consists of 14 residues. The CDR3 DNA is TGTGTCAGCAGCTTGGATCAGATGAACACTGAGGCTTTCTTT. It codes for CVSSLDQMNTEAFF.

CDR3 protein: CASSPPLQGFAKNIQYF. CDR3 bases: TGTGCCAGCAGTCCGCCGCTTCAAGGCTTCGCCAAAAACATTCAGTACTTC. J is TRBJ2-4 and V is TRBV27; D is undetermined. With 5 bases removed from V and 1 base from J, the gap between germline ends came to 18 bases. CDR1 and CDR2 (germline): MNHEY, SMNVEV (reference sequence). The length of the CDR3 is 17 residues.

Many counts were recorded for this clonotype. The DNA for the CDR3 is TGTGCCAGCAGCTTAGTCGAGCGGCGGCCTGACACCTTC. It translates to CASSLVERRPDTF. J is TRBJ1-2 and V is TRBV7-8; D is uncertain. The CDR3 covers 13 residues. The germline V gene has CDR1 SGHVS and CDR2 FQNEAQ. Trimming removed 1 base from V and 12 bases from J, with 15 bases in between.

At least ten counts were recorded for this clonotype. The chain is built from TRBV14 and TRBJ2-3; D is possibly TRBD2 (6 bases). The germline gives CDR1 SGHDN, CDR2 FVKESK. The CDR3 length is 17 residues. V lost 1 base, J lost 3 bases, and 17 bases lay in between. The CDR3 reads CASSQGFGRAGTDTQYF. CDR3 nucleotides: TGTGCCAGCAGCCAAGGTTTCGGCAGGGCGGGGACAGATACGCAGTATTTT.

This clonotype has a count of ten or more. Relative to the germline gene, one junction end is altered; a read error may explain this. The chain recombines TRBV20-1 with TRBJ1-2; D is unclear. The CDR3 contains 15 residues. Germline CDR1 and CDR2: DFQATT and SNEGSKA (reference sequence). CDR3 DNA: TGCAGTGCTAGAGATCCATGGGGAACGGACTATAGCTACACCTTC. This codes for CSARDPWGTDYSYTF.

This clonotype was seen at least ten times. The rearrangement links TRBV20-1 to TRBJ1-2, with a tentative D call TRBD1 (5 bases). Trimming took 5 bases from V and 1 from J, leaving 8 bases between them. The CDR3 length is 12 residues. Germline loops: CDR1 DFQATT, CDR2 SNEGSKA (reference sequence). Here the CDR3 reads CSAVQVNYGYTF. CDR3 DNA: TGCAGTGCTGTACAGGTTAACTATGGCTACACCTTC.

In this sample, this clonotype turned up a few times. The chain combines TRBV4-3 with TRBJ1-1, with a tentative D call TRBD1 (5 bases). Trimming stripped 1 base from V and 4 bases from J, with 10 bases between. Germline V gives CDR1 LGHNA, CDR2 YSLEER. CDR3 length: 14 amino acids. CDR3 sequence reads: CASSQGREATEAFF. CDR3 coding DNA: TGCGCCAGCAGCCAAGGCAGGGAGGCCACTGAAGCTTTCTTT.

This clonotype was seen many times. The rearrangement joins TRBV29-1 to TRBJ1-2, with D possibly TRBD1 on 6 matching bases. With 6 bases removed from V and 7 bases from J, the gap between germline ends came to 12 bases. Germline V gene data show CDR1 as SQVTM and CDR2 as ANQGSEA. This CDR3 spans 11 amino acids. The CDR3 region is CSVGRGFGYTF. The CDR3 DNA reads TGCAGCGTCGGTAGGGGGTTTGGCTACACCTTC.

This clonotype appeared many times. The V call is TRBV7-6, the J call TRBJ2-2; perhaps TRBD1 as D (5 bases). The CDR3 runs 15 residues. The germline V and J ends were trimmed by 4 bases and 12 bases, with 21 bases remaining between them. CDR1 and CDR2 (germline): SGHVS, FNYEAQ. The CDR3 loop is CASSSRPAQGVKLFF. The CDR3 nucleotides are TGTGCCAGCAGCTCCCGCCCAGCCCAGGGTGTAAAGCTGTTTTTT.

This clonotype was seen at least ten times. The J gene is TRBJ2-3, the V gene TRBV7-2, with TRBD2 matching over 9 bases. With V trimmed by 3 bases and J by 14 bases, 6 bases remained unmatched. The CDR3 is 12 residues long. Germline-derived CDR1 and CDR2 are SGHTA and FQGNSA. The chain's CDR3 is CASSFYLAGRYF. CDR3 sequence (DNA): TGTGCCAGCAGCTTCTACCTAGCGGGGCGGTATTTT.

The chain joins TRBV5-4 to TRBJ2-3; 10 bases are a match to TRBD1. V lost 4 bases, J lost 5 bases, and 7 bases stayed unmatched. The CDR3 runs to 15 residues. Germline CDR1 is SGHNT and CDR2 is YYREEE (reference sequence). This chain's CDR3 is CASSTDRGQRDTQYF. Here the CDR3 DNA reads TGTGCCAGCAGCACCGACAGGGGGCAACGAGATACGCAGTATTTT.

This chain uses TRBV6-5 with TRBJ1-1, with D unclear. The germline gives CDR1 MNHEY, CDR2 SVGAGI. The germline V and J ends were trimmed by 2 bases and 13 bases, with 17 bases remaining between them. The CDR3 has 13 amino acids. CDR3 nucleotide sequence: TGTGCCAGCAGTTACGAAGCGTGGACTGGAGATTTCTTT. Protein product: CASSYEAWTGDFF.

This clonotype was seen many times. The chain links TRBV18 to TRBJ1-1; 7 bases are shared with TRBD1. Losses at the gene ends were 4 bases for V and 3 bases for J; bases not matched to a gene: 5. Germline values: CDR1 KGHSH, CDR2 LQKENI. This CDR3 comprises 14 residues. The CDR3 DNA sequence: TGTGCCAGCTCACGCGAACAGGGGTACACTGAAGCTTTCTTT. As protein: CASSREQGYTEAFF.

For this clonotype: One end of the junction varies from germline; a read error may be responsible. V gene TRBV7-3 combines with J gene TRBJ2-3, with D tentatively TRBD2 (6 bases). Germline CDR1 is SGHTA and CDR2 is FQGTGA. The CDR3 has 15 residues. CDR3 residues: CVSSSGTFSTDTQYF. CDR3 in DNA: TGTGTCAGCAGCTCAGGGACTTTTAGCACAGATACGCAGTATTTT.

On this clonotype: Sequence at one end of the junction differs from germline and may be a read error. The chain links TRBV11-2 to TRBJ2-5; tentatively, D is TRBD2 (7 bases). The CDR3 covers 16 residues. Germline CDR1 is SGHAT and CDR2 is FQNNGV. The chain's CDR3 is CANSWRGGATRGTQYF. DNA of the CDR3: TGTGCCAACAGCTGGAGGGGGGGCGCGACCCGGGGTACCCAGTACTTC.

The chain is built from TRBV20-1 and TRBJ1-5; weak D call: TRBD1 (6 bases). Germline CDR1 reads DFQATT; CDR2 reads SNEGSKA (reference sequence). The germline V and J ends were trimmed by 5 bases and 0 bases, with 17 bases remaining between them. The CDR3 runs 16 residues. CDR3 residues: CSAAEGTPDSNQPQHF. CDR3 nucleotide sequence: TGCAGTGCTGCTGAAGGGACACCCGATAGCAATCAGCCCCAGCATTTT.